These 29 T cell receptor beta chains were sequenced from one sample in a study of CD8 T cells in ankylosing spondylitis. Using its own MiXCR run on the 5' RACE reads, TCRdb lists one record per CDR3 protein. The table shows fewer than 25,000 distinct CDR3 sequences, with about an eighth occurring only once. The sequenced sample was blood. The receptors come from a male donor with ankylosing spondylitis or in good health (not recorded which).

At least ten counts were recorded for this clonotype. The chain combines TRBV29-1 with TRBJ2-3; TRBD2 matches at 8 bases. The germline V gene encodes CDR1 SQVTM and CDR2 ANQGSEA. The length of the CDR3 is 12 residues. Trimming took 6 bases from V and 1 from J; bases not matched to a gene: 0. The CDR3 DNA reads TGCAGCGTGCGGGGGGGCACAGATACGCAGTATTTT. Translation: CSVRGGTDTQYF.

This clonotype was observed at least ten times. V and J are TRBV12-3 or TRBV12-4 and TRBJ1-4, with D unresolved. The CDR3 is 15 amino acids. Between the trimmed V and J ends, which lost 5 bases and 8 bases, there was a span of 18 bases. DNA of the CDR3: TGTGCCAGCAGTCCCGCCTGGAGCTTCGCGGAAAAACTGTTTTTT. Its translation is CASSPAWSFAEKLFF.

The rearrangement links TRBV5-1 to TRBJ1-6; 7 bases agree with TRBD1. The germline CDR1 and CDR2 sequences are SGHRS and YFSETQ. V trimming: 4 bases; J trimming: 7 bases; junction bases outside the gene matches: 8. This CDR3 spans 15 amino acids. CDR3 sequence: CASSLTGYDNSPLHF. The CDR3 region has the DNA TGCGCCAGCAGCCTGACAGGGTATGACAATTCACCCCTCCACTTT.

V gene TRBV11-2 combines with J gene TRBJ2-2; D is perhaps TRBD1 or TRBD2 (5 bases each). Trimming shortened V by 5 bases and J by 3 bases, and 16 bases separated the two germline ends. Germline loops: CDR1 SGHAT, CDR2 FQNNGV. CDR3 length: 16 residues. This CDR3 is CASSPGTLGYTGELFF. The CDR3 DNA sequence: TGTGCCAGCAGCCCAGGGACCCTCGGGTACACCGGGGAGCTGTTTTTT.

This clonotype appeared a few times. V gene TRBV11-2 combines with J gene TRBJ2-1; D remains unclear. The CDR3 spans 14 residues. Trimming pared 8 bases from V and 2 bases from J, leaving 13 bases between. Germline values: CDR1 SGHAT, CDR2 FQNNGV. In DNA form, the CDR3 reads TGTGCCAGCGGAACATCTGGGGCCTACAATGAGCAGTTCTTC. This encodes CASGTSGAYNEQFF.

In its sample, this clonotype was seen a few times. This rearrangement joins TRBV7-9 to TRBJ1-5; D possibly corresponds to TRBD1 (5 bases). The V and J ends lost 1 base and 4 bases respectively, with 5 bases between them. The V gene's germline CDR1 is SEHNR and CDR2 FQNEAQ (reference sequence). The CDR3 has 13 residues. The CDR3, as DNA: TGTGCCAGCAGCTTAGGACAGAATCAGCCCCAGCATTTT. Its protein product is CASSLGQNQPQHF.

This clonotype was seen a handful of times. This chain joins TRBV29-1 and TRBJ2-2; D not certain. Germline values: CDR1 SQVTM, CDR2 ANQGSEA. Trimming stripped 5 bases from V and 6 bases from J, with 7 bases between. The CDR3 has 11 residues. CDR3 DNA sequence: TGCAGCGTTACGTCATCCGGGGAGCTGTTTTTT. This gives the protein CSVTSSGELFF.

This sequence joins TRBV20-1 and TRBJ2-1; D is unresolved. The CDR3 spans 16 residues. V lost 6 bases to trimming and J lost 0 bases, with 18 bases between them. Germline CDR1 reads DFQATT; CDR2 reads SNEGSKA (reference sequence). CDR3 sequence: CSAPILGGSSYNEQFF. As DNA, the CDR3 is TGCAGTGCCCCAATCCTAGGCGGCAGCTCCTACAATGAGCAGTTCTTC.

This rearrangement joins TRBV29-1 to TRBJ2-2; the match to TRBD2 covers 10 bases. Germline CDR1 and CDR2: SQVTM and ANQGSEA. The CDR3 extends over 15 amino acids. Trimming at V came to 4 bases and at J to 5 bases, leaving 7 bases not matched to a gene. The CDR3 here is CSVGVAGGRTGELFF. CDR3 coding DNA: TGCAGCGTTGGAGTAGCGGGAGGAAGGACCGGGGAGCTGTTTTTT.

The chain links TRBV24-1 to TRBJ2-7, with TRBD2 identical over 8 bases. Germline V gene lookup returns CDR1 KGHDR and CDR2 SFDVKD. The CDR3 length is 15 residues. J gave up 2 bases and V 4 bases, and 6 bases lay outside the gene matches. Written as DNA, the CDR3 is TGTGCCACCAGTGAAAGCGGGAGCAGGGCCTACGAGCAGTACTTC. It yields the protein CATSESGSRAYEQYF.

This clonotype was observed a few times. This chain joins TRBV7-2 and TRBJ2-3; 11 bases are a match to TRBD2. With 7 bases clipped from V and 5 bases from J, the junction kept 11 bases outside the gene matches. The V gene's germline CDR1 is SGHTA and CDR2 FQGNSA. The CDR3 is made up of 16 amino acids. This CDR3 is CASKGTSGVLGDTQYF. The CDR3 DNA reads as TGTGCCAGCAAGGGGACTAGCGGTGTACTCGGAGATACGCAGTATTTT.

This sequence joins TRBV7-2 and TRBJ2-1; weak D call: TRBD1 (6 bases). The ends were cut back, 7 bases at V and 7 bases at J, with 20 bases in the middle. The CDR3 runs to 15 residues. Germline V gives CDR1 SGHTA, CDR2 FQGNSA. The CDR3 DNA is TGTGCCAGCACCCGGTTGGGTTTCCAGGGGAATGAGCAGTTCTTC. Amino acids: CASTRLGFQGNEQFF.

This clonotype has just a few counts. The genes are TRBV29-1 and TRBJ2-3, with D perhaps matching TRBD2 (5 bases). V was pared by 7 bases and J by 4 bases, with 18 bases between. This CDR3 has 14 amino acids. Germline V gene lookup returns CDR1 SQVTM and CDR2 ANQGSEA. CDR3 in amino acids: CSATPPGGSDTQYF. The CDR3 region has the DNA TGCAGCGCTACTCCGCCAGGAGGTTCAGATACGCAGTATTTT.

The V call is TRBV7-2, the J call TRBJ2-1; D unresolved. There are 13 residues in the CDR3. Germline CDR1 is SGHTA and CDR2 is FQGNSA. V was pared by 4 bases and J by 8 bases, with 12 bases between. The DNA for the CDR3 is TGTGCCAGCAGCTCTCCCAATATCTATGAGCAGTTCTTC. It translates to CASSSPNIYEQFF.

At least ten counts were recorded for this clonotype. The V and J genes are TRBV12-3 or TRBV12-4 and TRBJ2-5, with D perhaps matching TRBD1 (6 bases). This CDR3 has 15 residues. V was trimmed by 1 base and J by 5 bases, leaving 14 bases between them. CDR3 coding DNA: TGTGCCAGCAGTTTAGGGGAGACAGGCCGCGAGACCCAGTACTTC. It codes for CASSLGETGRETQYF.

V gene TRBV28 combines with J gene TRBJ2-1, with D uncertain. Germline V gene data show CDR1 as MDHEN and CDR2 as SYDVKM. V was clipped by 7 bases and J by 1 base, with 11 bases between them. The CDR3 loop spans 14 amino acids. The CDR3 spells CASMVDSSYNEQFF. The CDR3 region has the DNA TGTGCCAGCATGGTCGACTCTTCCTACAATGAGCAGTTCTTC.

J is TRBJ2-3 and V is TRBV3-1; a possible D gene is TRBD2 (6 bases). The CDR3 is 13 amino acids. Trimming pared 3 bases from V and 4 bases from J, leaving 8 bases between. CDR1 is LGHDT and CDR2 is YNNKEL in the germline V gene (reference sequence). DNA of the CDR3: TGTGCCAGCAGCCAGTGGAGGGCAGATACGCAGTATTTT. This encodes CASSQWRADTQYF.

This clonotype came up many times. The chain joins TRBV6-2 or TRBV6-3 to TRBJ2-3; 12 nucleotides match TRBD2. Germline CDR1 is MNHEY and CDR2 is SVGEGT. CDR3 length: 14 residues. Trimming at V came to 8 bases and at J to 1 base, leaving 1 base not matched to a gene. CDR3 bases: TGTGCCAGCCGACTAGCGGGGGGCACAGATACGCAGTATTTT. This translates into CASRLAGGTDTQYF.

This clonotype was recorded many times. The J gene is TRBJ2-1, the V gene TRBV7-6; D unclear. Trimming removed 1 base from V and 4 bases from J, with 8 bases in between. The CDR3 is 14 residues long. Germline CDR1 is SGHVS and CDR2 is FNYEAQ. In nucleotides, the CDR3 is TGTGCCAGCAGCTTAGGGGAAGGGTACAATGAGCAGTTCTTC. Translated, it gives CASSLGEGYNEQFF.

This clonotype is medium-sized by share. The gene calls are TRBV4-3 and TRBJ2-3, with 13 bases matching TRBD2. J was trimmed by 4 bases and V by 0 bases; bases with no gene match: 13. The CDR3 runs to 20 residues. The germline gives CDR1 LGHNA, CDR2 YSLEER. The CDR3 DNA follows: TGCGCCAGCAGCCAAGAATCCGGACTAGCGGGAGCATCGAATCCAGATACGCAGTATTTT. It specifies CASSQESGLAGASNPDTQYF.

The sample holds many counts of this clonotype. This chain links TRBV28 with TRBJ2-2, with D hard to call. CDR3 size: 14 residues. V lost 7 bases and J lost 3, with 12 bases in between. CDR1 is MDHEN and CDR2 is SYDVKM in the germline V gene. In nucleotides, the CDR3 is TGTGCCAGCAACGATGTCACCGACACCGGGGAGCTGTTTTTT. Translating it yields CASNDVTDTGELFF. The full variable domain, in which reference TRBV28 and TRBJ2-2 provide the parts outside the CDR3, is DVKVTQSSRYLVKRTGEKVFLECVQDMDHENMFWYRQDPGLGLRLIYFSYDVKMKEKGDIPEGYSVSREKKERFSLILESASTNQTSMYLCASNDVTDTGELFFGEGSRLTVL.

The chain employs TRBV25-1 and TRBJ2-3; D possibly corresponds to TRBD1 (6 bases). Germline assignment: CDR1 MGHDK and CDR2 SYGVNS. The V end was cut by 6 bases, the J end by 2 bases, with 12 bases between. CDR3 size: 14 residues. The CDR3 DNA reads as TGTGCCAGCAGATCTGCAGGGGACACAGATACGCAGTATTTT. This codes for CASRSAGDTDTQYF. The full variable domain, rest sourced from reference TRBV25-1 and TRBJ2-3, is EADIYQTPRYLVIGTGKKITLECSQTMGHDKMYWYQQDPGMELHLIHYSYGVNSTEKGDLSSESTVSRIRTEHFPLTLESARPSHTSQYLCASRSAGDTDTQYFGPGTRLTVL.

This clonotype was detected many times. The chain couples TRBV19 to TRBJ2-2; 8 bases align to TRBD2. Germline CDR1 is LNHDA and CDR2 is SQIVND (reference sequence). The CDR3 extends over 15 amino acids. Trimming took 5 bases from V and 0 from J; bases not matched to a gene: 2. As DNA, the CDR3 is TGTGCCAGTAGTCTGGGACTAGCGAACACCGGGGAGCTGTTTTTT. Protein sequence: CASSLGLANTGELFF.

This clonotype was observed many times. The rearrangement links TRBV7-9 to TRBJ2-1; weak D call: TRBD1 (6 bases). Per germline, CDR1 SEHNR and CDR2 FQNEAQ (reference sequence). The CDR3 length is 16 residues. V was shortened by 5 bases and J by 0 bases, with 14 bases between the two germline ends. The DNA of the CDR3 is TGTGCCAGCAGCATAGAAGAGGGGGTCTCCTACAATGAGCAGTTCTTC. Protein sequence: CASSIEEGVSYNEQFF.

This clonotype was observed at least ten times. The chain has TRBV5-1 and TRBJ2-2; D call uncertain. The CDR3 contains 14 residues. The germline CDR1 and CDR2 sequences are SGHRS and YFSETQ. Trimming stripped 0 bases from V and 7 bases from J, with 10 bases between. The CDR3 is CASSLAVTIGELFF. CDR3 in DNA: TGCGCCAGCAGCTTGGCGGTAACCATCGGGGAGCTGTTTTTT. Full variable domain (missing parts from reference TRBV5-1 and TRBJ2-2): KAGVTQTPRYLIKTRGQQVTLSCSPISGHRSVSWYQQTPGQGLQFLFEYFSETQRNKGNFPGRFSGRQFSNSRSEMNVSTLELGDSALYLCASSLAVTIGELFFGEGSRLTVL.

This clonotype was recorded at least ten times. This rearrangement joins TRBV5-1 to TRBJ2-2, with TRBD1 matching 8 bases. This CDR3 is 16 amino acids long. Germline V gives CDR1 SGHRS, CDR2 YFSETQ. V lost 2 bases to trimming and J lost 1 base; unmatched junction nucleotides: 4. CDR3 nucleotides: TGCGCCAGCAGCTTCGGTGGACAGGGGAACACCGGGGAGCTGTTTTTT. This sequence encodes CASSFGGQGNTGELFF.

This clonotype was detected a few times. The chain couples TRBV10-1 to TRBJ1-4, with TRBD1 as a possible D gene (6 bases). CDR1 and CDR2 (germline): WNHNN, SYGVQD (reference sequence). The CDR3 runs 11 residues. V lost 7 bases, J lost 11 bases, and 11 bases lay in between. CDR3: CASKGDGKLFF. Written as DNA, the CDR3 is TGCGCCAGCAAGGGGGACGGGAAACTGTTTTTT.

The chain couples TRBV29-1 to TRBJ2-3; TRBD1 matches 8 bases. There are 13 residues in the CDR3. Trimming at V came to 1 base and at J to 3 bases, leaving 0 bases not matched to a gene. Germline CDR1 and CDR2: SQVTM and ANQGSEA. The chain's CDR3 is CSVEGTGTDTQYF. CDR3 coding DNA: TGCAGCGTTGAAGGGACAGGGACAGATACGCAGTATTTT.

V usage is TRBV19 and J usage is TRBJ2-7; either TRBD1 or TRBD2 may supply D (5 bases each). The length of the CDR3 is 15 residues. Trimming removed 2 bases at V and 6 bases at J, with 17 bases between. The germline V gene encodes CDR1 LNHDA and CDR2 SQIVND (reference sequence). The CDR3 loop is CASSINRDGASEQYF. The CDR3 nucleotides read TGTGCCAGTAGTATAAATCGGGACGGGGCCTCCGAGCAGTACTTC.